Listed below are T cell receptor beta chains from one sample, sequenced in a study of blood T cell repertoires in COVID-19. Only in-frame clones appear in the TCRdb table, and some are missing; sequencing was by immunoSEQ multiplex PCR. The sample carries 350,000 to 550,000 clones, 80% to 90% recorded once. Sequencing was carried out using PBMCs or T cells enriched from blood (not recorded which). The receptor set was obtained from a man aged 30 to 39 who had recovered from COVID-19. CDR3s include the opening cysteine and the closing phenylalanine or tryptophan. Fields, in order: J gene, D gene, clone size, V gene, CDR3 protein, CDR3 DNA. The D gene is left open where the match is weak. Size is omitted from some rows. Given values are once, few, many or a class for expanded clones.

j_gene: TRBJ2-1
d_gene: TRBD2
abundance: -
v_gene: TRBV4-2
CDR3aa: CASSHGGLAEYNEQFF
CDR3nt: TGTGCCAGCAGCCATGGGGGACTAGCGGAGTACAATGAGCAGTTCTTC

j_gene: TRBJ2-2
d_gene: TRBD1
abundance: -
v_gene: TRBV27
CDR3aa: CASRSPGQGGYTGELFF
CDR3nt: TGTGCCAGCAGAAGTCCGGGACAGGGAGGGTACACCGGGGAGCTGTTTTTT

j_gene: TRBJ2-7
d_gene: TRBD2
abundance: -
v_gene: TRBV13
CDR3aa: CASSFSGSYEQYF
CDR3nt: TGTGCCAGCAGCTTTAGCGGGAGCTACGAGCAGTACTTC

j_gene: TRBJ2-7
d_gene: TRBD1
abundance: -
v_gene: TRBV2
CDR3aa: CASSEAWTGEYEQYF
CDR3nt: TGTGCCAGCAGTGAAGCTTGGACAGGGGAGTACGAGCAGTACTTC

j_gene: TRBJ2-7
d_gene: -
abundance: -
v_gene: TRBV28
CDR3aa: CASSLGGGRMGEQYF
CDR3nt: TGTGCCAGCAGTTTAGGAGGGGGCCGGATGGGCGAGCAGTACTTC

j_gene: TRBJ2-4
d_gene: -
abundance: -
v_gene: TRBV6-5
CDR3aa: CASSPSPPLSLIQYF
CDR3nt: TGTGCCAGCAGTCCATCTCCCCCCCTAAGTCTAATTCAGTACTTC

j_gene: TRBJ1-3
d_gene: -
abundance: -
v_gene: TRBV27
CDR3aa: CASSQTVSSGNTIYF
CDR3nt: TGTGCCAGCAGTCAGACAGTTAGCTCTGGAAACACCATATATTTT

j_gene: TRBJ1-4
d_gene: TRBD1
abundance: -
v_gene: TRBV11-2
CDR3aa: CASSRGTGGIEEKLFF
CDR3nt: TGTGCCAGCAGCCGGGGGACAGGGGGCATTGAGGAAAAACTGTTTTTT

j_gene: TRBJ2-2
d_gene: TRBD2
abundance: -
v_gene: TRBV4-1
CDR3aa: CASSQEGGTSWNTGELFF
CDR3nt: TGCGCCAGCAGCCAAGAGGGAGGGACTAGCTGGAACACCGGGGAGCTGTTTTTT

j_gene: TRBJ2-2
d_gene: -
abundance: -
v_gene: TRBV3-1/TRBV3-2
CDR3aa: CASSQAWGAGELFF
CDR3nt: TGTGCCAGCAGCCAAGCGTGGGGAGCCGGGGAGCTGTTTTTT

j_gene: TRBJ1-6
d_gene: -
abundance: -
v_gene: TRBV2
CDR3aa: CASTRASYNSPLHF
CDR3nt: TGTGCCAGCACCAGGGCATCCTATAATTCACCCCTCCACTTT

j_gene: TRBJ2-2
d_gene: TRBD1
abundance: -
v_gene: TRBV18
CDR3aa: CASSPRQGDTGELFF
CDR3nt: TGTGCCAGCTCCCCTCGACAGGGTGACACCGGGGAGCTGTTTTTT

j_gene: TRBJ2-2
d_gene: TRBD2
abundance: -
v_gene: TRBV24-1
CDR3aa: CATSDYSGTSNTGELFF
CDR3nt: TGTGCCACCAGTGATTATTCAGGGACTAGCAACACCGGGGAGCTGTTTTTT

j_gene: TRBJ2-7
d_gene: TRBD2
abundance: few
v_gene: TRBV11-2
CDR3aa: CASSPQGLAGGPQEQYF
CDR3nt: TGTGCCAGCAGCCCCCAAGGACTAGCGGGAGGGCCGCAAGAGCAGTACTTC

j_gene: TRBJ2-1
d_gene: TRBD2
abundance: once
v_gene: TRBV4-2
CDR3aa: CASSRGTSGSLDEQFF
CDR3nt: TGTGCCAGCAGCCGGGGGACTAGCGGGAGTTTGGATGAGCAGTTCTTC

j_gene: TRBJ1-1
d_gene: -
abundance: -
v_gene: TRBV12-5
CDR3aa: CASGLVPQTEAFF
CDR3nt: TGTGCTAGTGGTTTGGTACCTCAGACTGAAGCTTTCTTT

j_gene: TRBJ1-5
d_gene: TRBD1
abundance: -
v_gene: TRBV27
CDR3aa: CASSPGQGSNSNQPQHF
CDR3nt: TGTGCCAGCAGTCCTGGACAGGGGAGCAATAGCAATCAGCCCCAGCATTTT

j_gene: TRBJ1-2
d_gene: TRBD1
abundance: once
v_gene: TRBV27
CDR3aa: CASSLSVRTGGGYTF
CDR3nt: TGTGCCAGCAGTTTATCCGTTCGGACAGGGGGTGGCTACACCTTC

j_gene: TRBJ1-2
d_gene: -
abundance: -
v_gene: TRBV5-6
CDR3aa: CASSFPGLNYGYTF
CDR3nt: TGTGCCAGCAGCTTCCCAGGCCTTAACTATGGCTACACCTTC

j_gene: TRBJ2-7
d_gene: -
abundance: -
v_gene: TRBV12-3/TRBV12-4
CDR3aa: CASSKNAGYEQYF
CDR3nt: TGTGCCAGCAGCAAGAATGCGGGTTACGAGCAGTACTTC

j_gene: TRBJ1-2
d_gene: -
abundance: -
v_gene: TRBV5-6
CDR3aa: CASSLGAAYGYTF
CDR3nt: TGTGCCAGCAGCTTGGGGGCAGCCTATGGCTACACCTTC

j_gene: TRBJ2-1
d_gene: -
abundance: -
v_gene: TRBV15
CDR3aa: CATSRADPLPYNEQFF
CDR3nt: TGTGCCACCAGCAGAGCTGATCCCCTACCCTACAATGAGCAGTTCTTC

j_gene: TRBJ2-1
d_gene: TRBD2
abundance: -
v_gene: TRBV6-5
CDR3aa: CASSFFSGSGNEQFF
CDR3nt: TGTGCCAGCAGTTTCTTTAGCGGGAGCGGCAATGAGCAGTTCTTC

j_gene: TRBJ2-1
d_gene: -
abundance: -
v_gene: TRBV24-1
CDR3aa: CATSDEDAGSKDEQFF
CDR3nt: TGTGCCACCAGTGATGAAGACGCAGGGTCTAAGGATGAGCAGTTCTTC

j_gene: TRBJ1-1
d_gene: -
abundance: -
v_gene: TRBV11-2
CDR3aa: CASSLGRGRGTTEAFF
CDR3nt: TGTGCCAGCAGCTTAGGAAGGGGTCGGGGGACCACTGAAGCTTTCTTT

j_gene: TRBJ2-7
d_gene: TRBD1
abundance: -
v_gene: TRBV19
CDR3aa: CASSIGGRGNYEQYF
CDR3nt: TGTGCCAGTAGTATAGGAGGCAGGGGGAACTACGAGCAGTACTTC

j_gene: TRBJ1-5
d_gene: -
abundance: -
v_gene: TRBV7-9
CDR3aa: CASSLGDNQPQHF
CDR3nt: TGTGCCAGCAGCTTAGGGGACAACCAGCCCCAGCATTTT

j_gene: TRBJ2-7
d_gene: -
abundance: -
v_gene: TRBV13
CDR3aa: CASSQSGLSTYEQYF
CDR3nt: TGTGCCAGCAGCCAATCGGGACTGTCGACCTACGAGCAGTACTTC

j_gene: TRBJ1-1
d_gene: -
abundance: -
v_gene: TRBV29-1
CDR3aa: CSVVGQLNTEAFF
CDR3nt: TGCAGCGTTGTGGGCCAGCTGAACACTGAAGCTTTCTTT

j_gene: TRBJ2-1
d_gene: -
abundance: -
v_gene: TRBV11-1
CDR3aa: CASSFGGNEQFF
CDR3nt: TGTGCCAGCAGCTTCGGTGGTAATGAGCAGTTCTTC

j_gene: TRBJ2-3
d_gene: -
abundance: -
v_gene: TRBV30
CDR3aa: CAWSVNLQGPQYF
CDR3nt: TGTGCCTGGAGTGTAAATCTCCAGGGGCCGCAGTATTTT

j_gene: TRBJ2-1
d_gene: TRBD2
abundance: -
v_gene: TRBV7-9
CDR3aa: CASSSPRGLVLDEQFF
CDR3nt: TGTGCCAGCAGCTCTCCTAGGGGACTAGTCCTCGATGAGCAGTTCTTC

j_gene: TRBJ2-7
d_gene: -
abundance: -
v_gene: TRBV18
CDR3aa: CASSPLGETGREQYF
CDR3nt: TGTGCCAGCTCACCACTAGGAGAGACAGGGAGGGAGCAGTACTTC

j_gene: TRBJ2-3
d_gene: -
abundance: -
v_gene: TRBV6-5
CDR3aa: CASRAFMGTDTQYF
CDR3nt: TGTGCCAGCAGGGCCTTTATGGGCACAGATACGCAGTATTTT

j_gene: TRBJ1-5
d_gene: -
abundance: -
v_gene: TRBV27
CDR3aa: CASSPHIGPQHF
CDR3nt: TGTGCCAGCAGTCCCCACATTGGGCCCCAGCATTTT

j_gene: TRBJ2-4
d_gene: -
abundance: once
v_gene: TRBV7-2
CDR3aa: CASSLGGREVDIQYF
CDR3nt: TGTGCCAGCAGCCTAGGGGGGAGGGAGGTAGACATTCAGTACTTC

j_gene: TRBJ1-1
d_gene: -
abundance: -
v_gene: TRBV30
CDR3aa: CAWSRNQALNTEAFF
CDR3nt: TGTGCCTGGAGCAGGAACCAGGCCTTGAACACTGAAGCTTTCTTT

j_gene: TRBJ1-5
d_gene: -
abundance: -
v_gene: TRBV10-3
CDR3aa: CAISGRDNQPQHF
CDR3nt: TGTGCCATCAGTGGACGGGATAATCAGCCCCAGCATTTT

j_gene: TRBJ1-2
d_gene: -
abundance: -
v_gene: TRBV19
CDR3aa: CASSIDLPWNYGYTF
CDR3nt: TGTGCCAGTAGTATAGATCTACCGTGGAACTATGGCTACACCTTC

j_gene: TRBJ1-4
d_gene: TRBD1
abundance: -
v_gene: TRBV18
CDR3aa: CASSRGQGNEKLFF
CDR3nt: TGTGCCAGCTCACGGGGACAGGGAAATGAAAAACTGTTTTTT

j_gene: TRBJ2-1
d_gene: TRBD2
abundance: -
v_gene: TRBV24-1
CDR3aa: CASETSGSSSYNEQFF
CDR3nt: TGTGCCTCGGAGACTAGCGGATCTAGCTCCTACAATGAGCAGTTCTTC

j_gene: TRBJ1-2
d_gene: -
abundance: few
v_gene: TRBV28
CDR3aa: CASRATQNYGYTF
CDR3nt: TGTGCCAGCAGAGCAACTCAAAACTATGGCTACACCTTC

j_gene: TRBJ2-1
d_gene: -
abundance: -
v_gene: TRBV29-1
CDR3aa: CSVKRGHNEQFF
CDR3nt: TGCAGCGTTAAGAGAGGTCACAATGAGCAGTTCTTC

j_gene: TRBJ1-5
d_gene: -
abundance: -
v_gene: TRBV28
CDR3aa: CASSGINQPQHF
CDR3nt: TGTGCCAGCAGCGGGATCAATCAGCCCCAGCATTTT

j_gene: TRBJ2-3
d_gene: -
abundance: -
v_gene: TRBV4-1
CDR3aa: CASSLGQPSTDTQYF
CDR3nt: TGCGCCAGCAGCCTTGGACAGCCGAGCACAGATACGCAGTATTTT